This entry lists 21 T cell receptor beta chains sequenced from one sample in a study of CD8 T cells in ankylosing spondylitis. In TCRdb, the 5' RACE reads were re-called with MiXCR into one record per CDR3 protein. The sample contains about 190,000 distinct CDR3 sequences, 10% to 15% of which appear only once. What was sequenced was blood, either unsorted or a sorted T cell fraction (not recorded which). The source is a female donor with ankylosing spondylitis or in good health (not recorded which).

This clonotype was seen repeatedly, ten times or more. CDR3 nucleotide sequence: TGTGCCAGCAGTCCCGCTGGGATCTCCGGGGTCAACACGGGAGTTATGTACGAGCAGTACTTC. Encoded protein: CASSPAGISGVNTGVMYEQYF. The V and J genes are TRBV6-4 and TRBJ2-7; perhaps TRBD2 as D (6 bases). The germline CDR1 and CDR2 sequences are MRHNA and SNTAGT. The CDR3 is made up of 21 amino acids. V was clipped by 5 bases and J by 4 bases, with 36 bases between them.

This clonotype has just one count. A much larger clone lies one base from this, so it may be a read error. The chain links TRBV12-3 or TRBV12-4 to TRBJ1-1; D uncertain. The CDR3 is made up of 13 amino acids. V gave up 10 bases and J gave up 1 base, with 13 bases separating them. The CDR3 is CATLRAKNTEAFF. In DNA, the CDR3 is TGTGCCACCCTACGGGCGAAGAACACTGAAGCTTTCTTT.

The chain uses TRBV4-2 and TRBJ1-4; D gene ambiguous. The V end was cut by 0 bases, the J end by 8 bases, with 7 bases between. Germline assignment: CDR1 LGHNA and CDR2 YNFKEQ. CDR3 length: 13 amino acids. The CDR3: CASSQEKAEKLFF. CDR3 sequence (DNA): TGTGCCAGCAGCCAAGAGAAAGCCGAAAAACTGTTTTTT.

This clonotype has a count of ten or more. The chain joins TRBV5-6 to TRBJ1-6, with 7 bases matching TRBD1. The V gene's germline CDR1 is SGHDT and CDR2 YYEEEE. The CDR3 length is 15 residues. Losses at the gene ends were 4 bases for V and 5 bases for J; bases not matched to a gene: 6. CDR3: CASSQNRGNNSPLHF. CDR3 sequence (DNA): TGTGCCAGCAGCCAAAACAGGGGTAATAATTCACCCCTCCACTTT.

This clonotype was counted at least ten times. This chain uses TRBV3-1 with TRBJ2-7; D gene ambiguous. In germline, CDR1 is LGHDT, CDR2 YNNKEL (reference sequence). CDR3 size: 14 residues. Trimming removed 3 bases from V and 6 bases from J, with 15 bases in between. The DNA of the CDR3 is TGTGCCAGCAGCCATGAGGTGGGAACAGTCGAGCAGTACTTC. It specifies CASSHEVGTVEQYF.

The V gene is TRBV9, the J gene TRBJ2-6; D is perhaps TRBD1 or TRBD2 (6 bases each). CDR3 length: 17 residues. Germline loops: CDR1 SGDLS, CDR2 YYNGEE. V dropped 2 bases and J dropped 3 bases, with 15 bases sitting between them. CDR3 sequence reads: CASSVDRRGRGANVLTF. The CDR3 DNA reads TGTGCCAGCAGCGTCGACAGGAGGGGTCGTGGGGCCAACGTCCTGACTTTC.

This clonotype was seen at least ten times. The chain has TRBV12-3 or TRBV12-4 and TRBJ1-2, with TRBD1 identical over 7 bases. The CDR3 is 16 residues long. Losses at the gene ends were 5 bases for V and 5 bases for J; bases not matched to a gene: 14. Here the CDR3 reads CASSIDGTDTLYGYTF. The CDR3 bases are TGTGCCAGCAGTATTGATGGGACAGACACACTGTATGGCTACACCTTC.

This clonotype was seen only a few times. The chain carries TRBV12-3 or TRBV12-4 and TRBJ2-3; no firm D call. V shed 1 base and J shed 2 bases, with 7 bases lying between them. The CDR3 sequence is 14 residues long. In nucleotides, the CDR3 is TGTGCCAGCAGTTTAGGGAGCCTCACAGATACGCAGTATTTT. Residues: CASSLGSLTDTQYF.

The chain combines TRBV30 with TRBJ1-1; the D gene is possibly TRBD1 (5 bases). The CDR3 has 11 amino acids. V shed 0 bases and J shed 11 bases, with 10 bases lying between them. From germline, CDR1 is GTSNPN and CDR2 SVGIG (reference sequence). CDR3 protein: CAWSVGGDAFF. The DNA of the CDR3 is TGTGCCTGGAGTGTCGGGGGGGACGCTTTCTTT.

This clonotype was observed a few times. The V gene is TRBV24-1, the J gene TRBJ2-1; TRBD2 is a possible D gene (5 bases). From germline, CDR1 is KGHDR and CDR2 SFDVKD. The CDR3 is made up of 14 amino acids. The V and J ends lost 3 bases and 10 bases respectively, with 15 bases between them. The CDR3 DNA follows: TGTGCCACCAGTGATCCTGCCCGGACTTTCGAGCAGTTCTTC. This sequence encodes CATSDPARTFEQFF.

The rearrangement links TRBV7-3 to TRBJ1-5; TRBD1 agrees at 7 bases. Germline V CDR1 and CDR2: SGHTA, FQGTGA. J was trimmed by 5 bases and V by 5 bases; bases with no gene match: 3. The CDR3 runs to 13 residues. CDR3 coding DNA: TGTGCCAGCAGCCCCGACAGGGATCAGCCCCAGCATTTT. This translates into CASSPDRDQPQHF.

There are a few counts of this clonotype. The chain has TRBV5-8 and TRBJ1-1; D unclear. Germline assignment: CDR1 SGHTS and CDR2 YDEGEE. Trimming pared 6 bases from V and 5 bases from J, leaving 20 bases between. This CDR3 is built from 15 residues. The CDR3 is CASTSGLTWATEAFF. The CDR3, as DNA: TGTGCCAGCACCTCCGGGCTTACATGGGCGACTGAAGCTTTCTTT.

This clonotype came up many times. The rearrangement joins TRBV12-3 or TRBV12-4 to TRBJ2-6; D is unresolved. Trimming stripped 3 bases from V and 12 bases from J, with 9 bases between. The length of the CDR3 is 12 residues. CDR3 DNA sequence: TGTGCCAGCAGTTTTGCCTTTGGCGTCCTGACTTTC. Translating it yields CASSFAFGVLTF.

This clonotype was observed at least ten times. CDR3 amino acids: CSVGIPPNTEAFF. The DNA of the CDR3 is TGCAGCGTTGGCATTCCACCGAACACTGAAGCTTTCTTT. The gene calls are TRBV29-1 and TRBJ1-1; no firm D call. CDR1 and CDR2 from the germline V gene are SQVTM and ANQGSEA. With 4 bases removed from V and 1 base from J, the gap between germline ends came to 10 bases. CDR3 length equals 13 residues.

This clonotype was observed many times. The chain recombines TRBV6-1 with TRBJ1-2; D ambiguous. This CDR3 is 15 amino acids long. V shed 6 bases and J shed 5 bases, with 19 bases lying between them. CDR1 is MNHNS and CDR2 is SASEGT in the germline V gene. CDR3 bases: TGTGCCAGCAGGGTTATGGGGTCCGGTTGGTATGGCTACACCTTC. Translating it yields CASRVMGSGWYGYTF.

This clonotype was detected only a few times. This chain connects TRBV6-2 or TRBV6-3 to TRBJ2-7; no clear D. The CDR3 is made up of 15 amino acids. The germline gives CDR1 MNHEY, CDR2 SVGEGT. Trimming removed 6 bases from V and 3 bases from J, with 18 bases in between. CDR3 residues: CASRRARGPDYEQYF. CDR3 DNA sequence: TGTGCCAGCAGACGCGCCCGTGGGCCAGACTACGAGCAGTACTTC.

This clonotype was seen many times. This sequence joins TRBV27 and TRBJ1-6; perhaps TRBD1 as D (5 bases). From germline, CDR1 is MNHEY and CDR2 SMNVEV (reference sequence). V was cut by 5 bases and J by 10 bases, with 18 bases left in between. The CDR3 sequence is 15 residues long. The CDR3 is CASSTVRESGSPLHF. DNA of the CDR3: TGTGCCAGCAGTACCGTCAGGGAGTCCGGGTCACCCCTCCACTTT.

The V and J genes are TRBV12-3 or TRBV12-4 and TRBJ2-3; the match to TRBD2 covers 7 bases. Trimming cost V 6 bases and J 6 bases; bases outside gene matches: 9. The CDR3 is 14 amino acids. CDR3 DNA sequence: TGTGCCAGCAGCCTTACCGGGAGGCCGGATACGCAGTATTTT. Translating gives CASSLTGRPDTQYF.

This clonotype was detected ten times or more. One end of the junction does not line up with germline, which may come from a read error. This chain connects TRBV6-2 or TRBV6-3 to TRBJ2-1; 12 bases align to TRBD2. Germline CDR1 reads MNHEY; CDR2 reads SVGEGT. This CDR3 has 12 amino acids. This CDR3 is CASSRLAGDPVF. In DNA, the CDR3 is TGTGCCAGCAGCCGACTAGCGGGAGATCCAGTCTTC.

The rearrangement uses TRBV7-9 and TRBJ1-2, with TRBD1 matching 7 bases. The CDR3 runs 15 residues. Trimming removed 5 bases from V and 6 bases from J; junction bases left unmatched: 12. The germline V gene encodes CDR1 SEHNR and CDR2 FQNEAQ (reference sequence). DNA for the CDR3: TGTGCCAGCAGCCCCACTCCGACAGGGTCTGATGGCTACACCTTC. As protein: CASSPTPTGSDGYTF.

The table lists this clonotype with many counts. The chain has TRBV7-2 and TRBJ1-5; 11 bases are shared with TRBD1. CDR1 and CDR2 from the germline V gene are SGHTA and FQGNSA. J gave up 4 bases and V 1 base, and 3 bases lay outside the gene matches. The CDR3 is 16 residues long. CDR3 sequence: CASSLGTGGINQPQHF. DNA of the CDR3: TGTGCCAGCAGCTTAGGGACAGGGGGCATAAATCAGCCCCAGCATTTT.